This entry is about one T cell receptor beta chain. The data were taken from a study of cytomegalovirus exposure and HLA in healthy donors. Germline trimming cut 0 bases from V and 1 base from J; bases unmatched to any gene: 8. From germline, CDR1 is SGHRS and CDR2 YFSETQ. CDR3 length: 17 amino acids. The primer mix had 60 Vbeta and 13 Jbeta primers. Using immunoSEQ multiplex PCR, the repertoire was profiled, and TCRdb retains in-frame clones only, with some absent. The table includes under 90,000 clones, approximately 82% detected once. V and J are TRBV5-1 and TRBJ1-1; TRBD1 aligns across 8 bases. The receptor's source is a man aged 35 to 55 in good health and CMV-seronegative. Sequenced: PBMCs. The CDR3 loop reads CASSLATGAVGNTEAFF. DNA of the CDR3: TGCGCCAGCAGCTTGGCGACAGGGGCGGTTGGGAACACTGAAGCTTTCTTT.